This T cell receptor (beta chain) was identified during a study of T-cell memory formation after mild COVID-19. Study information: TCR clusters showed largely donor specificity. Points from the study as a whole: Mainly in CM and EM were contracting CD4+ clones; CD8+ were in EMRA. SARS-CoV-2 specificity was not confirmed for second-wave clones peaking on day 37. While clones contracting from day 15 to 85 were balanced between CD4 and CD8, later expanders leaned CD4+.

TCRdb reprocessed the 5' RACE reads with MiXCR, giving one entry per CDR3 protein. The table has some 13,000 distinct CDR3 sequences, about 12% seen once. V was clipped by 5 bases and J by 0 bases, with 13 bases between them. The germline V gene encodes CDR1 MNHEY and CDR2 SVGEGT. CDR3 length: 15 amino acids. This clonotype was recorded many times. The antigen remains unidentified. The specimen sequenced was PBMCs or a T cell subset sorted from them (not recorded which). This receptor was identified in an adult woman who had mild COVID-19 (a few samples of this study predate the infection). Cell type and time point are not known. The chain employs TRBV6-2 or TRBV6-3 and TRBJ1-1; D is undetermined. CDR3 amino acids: CASSLGPFMNTEAFF. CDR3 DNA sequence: TGTGCCAGCAGTCTAGGACCGTTTATGAACACTGAAGCTTTCTTT.